A single sample gave rise to the 13 T cell receptor beta chains below, sequenced in a study of low-dose radiotherapy and immunotherapy resistance in tumors. Specified time point: before trial treatment. TRAV- and TRBV-specific primers, spanning alpha and beta chains, primed first-strand cDNA. With a V-primer adapter and a constant-region primer, TCRs were amplified for about 20 PCR cycles. TCRdb reprocessed the reads via MiXCR and lists one record per CDR3 protein. The profile shows 60,000 or so distinct CDR3 sequences, 26% of them singletons. The starting material was PBMCs, obtained before treatment. The source of these receptors is a male donor with rectosigmoid adenocarcinoma.

This clonotype was seen a handful of times. The DNA for the CDR3 is TGCGCCAGCAGCCAGAGCGGGGGCTCCTACAATGAGCAGTTCTTC. This codes for CASSQSGGSYNEQFF. The chain combines TRBV4-3 with TRBJ2-1; TRBD2 matches 8 bases. The junction had 1 base not matched to a gene; V was cut back by 3 bases and J by 0 bases. The CDR3 runs to 15 residues. CDR1 and CDR2 (germline): LGHNA, YSLEER.

To note about this clonotype: A far larger clone is one base from this, pointing to a likely read error. The chain is built from TRBV7-6 and TRBJ1-2, with TRBD1 matching 8 bases. V gave up 8 bases and J gave up 6 bases; unmatched junction bases: 8. The CDR3 runs to 13 residues. CDR1 is SGHVS and CDR2 is FNYEAQ in the germline V gene. CDR3 bases: TGTGCCAGCTCCACACAGGGGGTGCATGGCTACACCTTC. It codes for CASSTQGVHGYTF.

This clonotype has at least ten counts. This chain joins TRBV6-2 or TRBV6-3 and TRBJ2-4, with 7 bases lining up with TRBD1. Germline V CDR1 and CDR2: MNHEY, SVGEGT. The trim removed 5 bases at V and 2 bases at J, leaving 9 bases unmatched. This CDR3 contains 16 residues. The CDR3 DNA follows: TGTGCCAGCAGTCGGGGACAGACTGTAACCAAAAACATTCAGTACTTC. This encodes CASSRGQTVTKNIQYF.

The gene calls are TRBV3-1 and TRBJ2-5; 10 nucleotides line up with TRBD1. The J call may be wrong; the DNA end is better matched by TRBJ2-7. Germline CDR1 reads LGHDT; CDR2 reads YNNKEL (reference sequence). The CDR3 has 14 amino acids. The CDR3 reads CASTLGTGVHEQYF. For the CDR3, the DNA is TGTGCCAGCACCCTCGGGACAGGGGTCCACGAGCAGTACTTC.

V and J are TRBV4-3 and TRBJ2-7, with 9 bases aligning to TRBD1. Germline values: CDR1 LGHNA, CDR2 YSLEER. This CDR3 comprises 15 residues. V was clipped by 1 base and J by 2 bases; unmatched bases: 3. CDR3 sequence (DNA): TGCGCCAGCAGCCAAGTACAGGGGGCCCCCTACGAGCAGTACTTC. Amino acid sequence: CASSQVQGAPYEQYF.

The gene calls are TRBV6-5 and TRBJ2-4, with 8 bases matching TRBD2. This CDR3 comprises 16 residues. V trimming: 0 bases; J trimming: 8 bases; junction bases outside the gene matches: 9. Germline V gene sequence: CDR1 MNHEY, CDR2 SVGAGI. The CDR3 reads CASSYSSSGGIDIQYF. The CDR3 DNA follows: TGTGCCAGCAGTTACTCGAGCTCGGGGGGGATAGACATTCAGTACTTC.

The chain has TRBV6-2 or TRBV6-3 and TRBJ2-1; 11 bases are shared with TRBD2. Germline loops: CDR1 MNHEY, CDR2 SVGEGT. The junction had 6 bases not matched to a gene; V was cut back by 4 bases and J by 4 bases. The CDR3 runs 16 residues. CDR3 region: CASSSRLAGTYNEQFF. In DNA form, the CDR3 reads TGTGCCAGCAGTTCCCGACTAGCGGGAACTTACAATGAGCAGTTCTTC.

Of note for this clonotype: A far bigger clonotype differs at one base, so this is likely a read error. The J gene is TRBJ2-7, the V gene TRBV5-1; 10 bases align to TRBD2. The germline V gene has CDR1 SGHRS and CDR2 YFSETQ. This CDR3 spans 15 amino acids. The ends lost 0 bases at V and 7 bases at J; junction bases unmatched: 7. The CDR3 DNA is TGCGCCAGCAGCTTGGGAGCGGGGGGGCGCAATGAGCAGTACTTC. Translating it yields CASSLGAGGRNEQYF.

CDR3 sequence reads: CASRTQGGPYEQYF. The CDR3 DNA is TGTGCCAGCAGGACCCAGGGAGGACCCTACGAGCAGTACTTC. This chain connects TRBV27 to TRBJ2-7; possibly TRBD2 for D (6 bases). From germline, CDR1 is MNHEY and CDR2 SMNVEV (reference sequence). This CDR3 comprises 14 residues. Trimming took off 6 bases at V and 2 bases at J, with 14 bases between the two ends.

This clonotype was counted ten times or more. V is TRBV28 and J is TRBJ1-1; 10 bases fit TRBD1. This CDR3 region has 14 residues. In germline, CDR1 is MDHEN, CDR2 SYDVKM. In nucleotides, the CDR3 is TGTACAACTTTACCGGGACAGGGGCACACTGAAGCTTTCTTT. Translated: CTTLPGQGHTEAFF.

In the case of this clonotype: A read error may explain this, as a much larger clone is one base away. This chain joins TRBV30 and TRBJ2-4, with D perhaps TRBD1 (5 bases). Germline V gene lookup returns CDR1 GTSNPN and CDR2 SVGIG (reference sequence). CDR3 length equals 15 residues. CDR3 coding DNA: TGTGCCTGGAGGGTGACAGAGTCGGACAAAGACATTCAGTACTTC. Its translation: CAWRVTESDKDIQYF.

This clonotype appeared a few times. This clone may be a read error of a much larger clone one base away. V usage is TRBV12-1 and J usage is TRBJ2-1; whether TRBD2, the table's D call, matches the DNA was not checked. TRBV12-1 is noted as a pseudogene. CDR3 length: 13 amino acids. CDR3 amino acids: CASTLRGRDGQFF. The DNA for the CDR3 is TGTGCCAGCACCCTAAGGGGGAGGGATGGGCAGTTCTTC.

The sample holds many counts of this clonotype. The chain employs TRBV28 and TRBJ1-2; TRBD1 might be the D (6 bases). The CDR3 totals 14 residues. The germline CDR1 and CDR2 sequences are MDHEN and SYDVKM. The V end lost 6 bases, the J end lost 4 bases, and 15 bases lay between the germline ends. The CDR3 is CASRDRQRLYGYTF. CDR3 DNA: TGTGCCAGCAGAGACAGGCAGCGACTCTATGGCTACACCTTC.